A single sample gave rise to the 29 T cell receptor beta chains below, sequenced in a study of beta chain features in type 1 diabetes. The authors reverse transcribed all of the isolated RNA, so sequencing captured expressed TCRB transcripts. The method was immunoSEQ multiplex PCR; TCRdb's version includes in-frame clones alone and lacks a portion of them. The sample has about 130,000 clones; around 8.7% are singletons. Sequencing was carried out using central memory CD4+ T cells from blood. The receptors here all came from a man between 18 and 35 years old in good health.

The chain employs TRBV18 and TRBJ2-1; 8 nucleotides match TRBD2. This CDR3 comprises 17 residues. CDR1 is KGHSH and CDR2 is LQKENI in the germline V gene. V gave up 0 bases and J gave up 3 bases; unmatched junction bases: 7. Written as DNA, the CDR3 is TGTGCCAGCTCACCACCGGGTTCCGGGGGGGGCTACAATGAGCAGTTCTTC. This sequence encodes CASSPPGSGGGYNEQFF.

The J gene is TRBJ2-1, the V gene TRBV6-5, with TRBD2 identical over 9 bases. Per the germline V gene, CDR1 is MNHEY and CDR2 is SVGAGI. This CDR3 contains 15 residues. Losses at the gene ends were 5 bases for V and 7 bases for J; bases not matched to a gene: 9. The CDR3 DNA sequence: TGTGCCAGCAGTCTTACCGGGACTAGCATAAATGAGCAGTTCTTC. Its translation: CASSLTGTSINEQFF.

This chain links TRBV4-1 with TRBJ2-3; possible D gene TRBD1, 5 bases. This CDR3 has 15 residues. CDR1 is MGHRA and CDR2 is YSYEKL in the germline V gene. Between the trimmed V and J ends, which lost 1 base and 1 base, there was a span of 9 bases. The CDR3 bases are TGCGCCAGCAGCCAAGGCAGGGTTGGCACAGATACGCAGTATTTT. Encoded protein: CASSQGRVGTDTQYF.

This clone was counted a few times. The genes are TRBV7-8 and TRBJ2-5; 7 bases are shared with TRBD1. The CDR3 covers 13 residues. Germline V gene lookup returns CDR1 SGHVS and CDR2 FQNEAQ. The junction had 4 bases not matched to a gene; V was cut back by 3 bases and J by 6 bases. CDR3 DNA sequence: TGTGCCAGCAGCTTCGGACAGGAGAAGACCCAGTACTTC. This translates into CASSFGQEKTQYF.

This clone has a handful of counts. The chain joins TRBV7-8 to TRBJ2-7, with D possibly matching TRBD1 (8 bases). V dropped 5 bases and J dropped 2 bases, with 16 bases sitting between them. Germline-derived CDR1 and CDR2 are SGHVS and FQNEAQ. The CDR3 totals 15 residues. CDR3: CASSPRTGTTYEQYF. CDR3 bases: TGTGCCAGCAGCCCACGGACAGGGACTACCTACGAGCAGTACTTC.

This rearrangement joins TRBV15 to TRBJ2-7, with TRBD1 as a possible D gene (6 bases). The V end lost 4 bases, the J end lost 4 bases, and 11 bases lay between the germline ends. Germline CDR1 and CDR2: LNHNV and YYDKDF (reference sequence). There are 13 residues in the CDR3. As DNA, the CDR3 is TGTGCCACCAGCACTGGTCAGGGGTACGAGCAGTACTTC. Residues: CATSTGQGYEQYF.

The chain employs TRBV5-1 and TRBJ2-1, with 11 bases lining up with TRBD2. Germline CDR1 and CDR2: SGHRS and YFSETQ. The CDR3 spans 16 residues. The trim removed 0 bases at V and 7 bases at J, leaving 6 bases unmatched. CDR3 sequence: CASSLEVTSGANEQFF. Here the CDR3 DNA reads TGCGCCAGCAGCTTGGAGGTGACTAGCGGGGCAAATGAGCAGTTCTTC.

This clone was observed many times. The rearrangement links TRBV14 to TRBJ2-6; 7 bases map to TRBD1. Trimming took 2 bases from V and 1 from J; bases not matched to a gene: 11. Germline V gene lookup returns CDR1 SGHDN and CDR2 FVKESK. The CDR3 spans 19 residues. In DNA form, the CDR3 reads TGTGCCAGCAGCCAACTTATGCCGGGACAGTTATCTGGGGCCAACGTCCTGACTTTC. Protein sequence: CASSQLMPGQLSGANVLTF.

Only a few counts were recorded for this clone. V gene TRBV7-2 combines with J gene TRBJ1-5; D may be TRBD1 (5 bases). The CDR3 runs to 12 residues. The germline V and J ends were trimmed by 7 bases and 6 bases, with 10 bases remaining between them. CDR1 SGHTA and CDR2 FQGNSA come from the germline V gene. The CDR3 DNA reads as TGTGCCAGCACCACAAGGGGTCAGCCCCAGCATTTT. It specifies CASTTRGQPQHF.

This clone appeared a few times. CDR3 loop: CASSQEAGGWTNEKLFF. The CDR3 nucleotides are TGTGCCAGCAGCCAAGAGGCAGGGGGTTGGACTAATGAAAAACTGTTTTTT. The V gene is TRBV4-2, the J gene TRBJ1-4, with 7 bases lining up with TRBD1. V was clipped by 0 bases and J by 2 bases; unmatched bases: 6. The CDR3 spans 17 residues. Germline V CDR1 and CDR2: LGHNA, YNFKEQ.

The chain joins TRBV18 to TRBJ1-5; tentatively, D is TRBD1 (6 bases). The CDR3 extends over 13 amino acids. Germline CDR1 and CDR2: KGHSH and LQKENI. The ends were cut back, 4 bases at V and 3 bases at J, with 7 bases in the middle. The CDR3 is CASSQGHNQPQHF. In DNA form, the CDR3 reads TGTGCCAGCTCACAGGGACACAATCAGCCCCAGCATTTT.

Ten or more counts support this clone. This chain uses TRBV29-1 with TRBJ2-5, with 8 bases that match TRBD1. Germline V gene lookup returns CDR1 SQVTM and CDR2 ANQGSEA. The CDR3 runs 13 residues. The junction had 8 bases not matched to a gene; V was cut back by 5 bases and J by 6 bases. CDR3 nucleotide sequence: TGCAGCGTTTCCGACAGGGGCGGAAAGACCCAGTACTTC. It translates to CSVSDRGGKTQYF.

This clone was seen just once. The chain joins TRBV11-3 to TRBJ2-1; 12 bases match TRBD2. After removal of 1 base from V and 4 bases from J, the junction contained 14 bases not matched to a gene. Germline assignment: CDR1 SGHNT and CDR2 YENEEA. CDR3 length equals 20 residues. CDR3 protein: CASSLGGLAGGPFWYNEQFF. The CDR3 DNA reads TGTGCCAGCAGCTTAGGGGGGCTAGCGGGGGGGCCTTTCTGGTACAATGAGCAGTTCTTC. Full variable domain (rest looked up from reference TRBV11-3 and TRBJ2-1): EAGVVQSPRYKIIEKKQPVAFWCNPISGHNTLYWYLQNLGQGPELLIRYENEEAVDDSQLPKDRFSAERLKGVDSTLKIQPAELGDSAVYLCASSLGGLAGGPFWYNEQFFGPGTRLTVL.

This clone was detected a few times. This chain joins TRBV21-1 and TRBJ1-5; the table assigns TRBD1, which was not confirmed against the DNA. TRBV21-1 is a listed pseudogene. The CDR3 runs 17 residues. CDR3 coding DNA: TGTGCCAGCAGCTCGACAGGGGGCGGGTTGAGCAATCAGCCCCAGCATTTT. Its protein is CASSSTGGGLSNQPQHF.

The J gene is TRBJ2-2, the V gene TRBV7-2; D possibly corresponds to TRBD1 (5 bases). The CDR3 has 14 residues. The V end was cut by 5 bases, the J end by 2 bases, with 9 bases between. Per the germline V gene, CDR1 is SGHTA and CDR2 is FQGNSA. The CDR3 DNA sequence: TGTGCCAGCAGCGCAACAGGAAACACCGGGGAGCTGTTTTTT. This translates into CASSATGNTGELFF. The full variable domain, in which reference TRBV7-2 and TRBJ2-2 provide the parts outside the CDR3, is GAGVSQSPSNKVTEKGKDVELRCDPISGHTALYWYRQSLGQGLEFLIYFQGNSAPDKSGLPSDRFSAERTGGSVSTLTIQRTQQEDSAVYLCASSATGNTGELFFGEGSRLTVL.

This clone was seen a few times. The chain carries TRBV13 and TRBJ1-2, with TRBD1 matching 8 bases. The junction had 8 bases not matched to a gene; V was cut back by 5 bases and J by 3 bases. Germline V gives CDR1 PRHDT, CDR2 FYEKMQ (reference sequence). The CDR3 covers 15 residues. CDR3 sequence: CASSQRTGRDYGYTF. DNA for the CDR3: TGTGCCAGCAGCCAACGGACAGGGAGGGACTATGGCTACACCTTC. The entire variable domain, with the rest obtained from reference TRBV13 and TRBJ1-2, is as follows: AAGVIQSPRHLIKEKRETATLKCYPIPRHDTVYWYQQGPGQDPQFLISFYEKMQSDKGSIPDRFSAQQFSDYHSELNMSSLELGDSALYFCASSQRTGRDYGYTFGSGTRLTVV.

This CDR3 reads CATSRDLRGGLGNEQFF. The DNA for the CDR3 is TGTGCCACCAGCAGAGATCTGCGGGGGGGCCTAGGTAATGAGCAGTTCTTC. This chain links TRBV15 with TRBJ2-1; 9 nucleotides agree with TRBD2. Germline trimming cut 0 bases from V and 7 bases from J; bases unmatched to any gene: 10. Germline V gene data show CDR1 as LNHNV and CDR2 as YYDKDF (reference sequence). The CDR3 length is 17 residues.

This clone was seen more than once but under ten times. The rearrangement joins TRBV9 to TRBJ2-3; the match to TRBD2 covers 12 bases. The V and J ends lost 0 bases and 6 bases, in that order; junction bases with no gene match: 5. Germline values: CDR1 SGDLS, CDR2 YYNGEE. This CDR3 region has 16 residues. The CDR3 DNA follows: TGTGCCAGCAGCGTAGAACTAGCGGGGGGCAGCGATACGCAGTATTTT. Protein product: CASSVELAGGSDTQYF.

The rearrangement joins TRBV4-2 to TRBJ2-3, with unresolved D. The germline gives CDR1 LGHNA, CDR2 YNFKEQ. Trimming pared 1 base from V and 4 bases from J, leaving 9 bases between. There are 14 residues in the CDR3. In DNA form, the CDR3 reads TGTGCCAGCAGCCAAGTTGCCAGATCAGATACGCAGTATTTT. Its protein product is CASSQVARSDTQYF.

The chain recombines TRBV7-2 with TRBJ2-5; 14 bases fit TRBD2. The germline V gene encodes CDR1 SGHTA and CDR2 FQGNSA. The ends lost 5 bases at V and 6 bases at J; junction bases unmatched: 11. There are 17 residues in the CDR3. The CDR3 sequence: CASSKAGTSGGRKTQYF. The DNA of the CDR3 is TGTGCCAGCAGCAAGGCCGGGACTAGCGGGGGTAGGAAGACCCAGTACTTC.

The chain carries TRBV7-6 and TRBJ2-7; 7 nucleotides line up with TRBD2. This CDR3 region has 13 residues. Unmatched junction bases numbered 8, after V lost 6 bases and J lost 6 bases. Germline values: CDR1 SGHVS, CDR2 FNYEAQ. Here the CDR3 reads CASRPRLAGEQYF. CDR3 DNA: TGTGCCAGCAGACCCCGACTAGCTGGCGAGCAGTACTTC.

This clone was counted a few times. The J gene is TRBJ2-1, the V gene TRBV4-3; 11 nucleotides agree with TRBD2. CDR3 length: 17 amino acids. V shed 0 bases and J 1 base; nucleotides not matched to a gene: 2. Germline V CDR1 and CDR2: LGHNA, YSLEER. This CDR3 is CASSQEGTSGSYNEQFF. In DNA, the CDR3 is TGCGCCAGCAGCCAAGAGGGGACTAGCGGATCCTACAATGAGCAGTTCTTC.

This clone was detected a few times. This chain connects TRBV7-9 to TRBJ1-2, with D perhaps matching TRBD1 (6 bases). V was clipped by 0 bases and J by 5 bases, with 13 bases between them. The CDR3 length is 15 residues. The germline V gene encodes CDR1 SEHNR and CDR2 FQNEAQ (reference sequence). CDR3 in DNA: TGTGCCAGCAGCTTAGCGACGACAGGACGGTATGGCTACACCTTC. Translating it yields CASSLATTGRYGYTF.

This clone was found once. The rearrangement joins TRBV11-2 to TRBJ1-4; no definite D call. This CDR3 region has 15 residues. Germline CDR1 is SGHAT and CDR2 is FQNNGV. The germline V and J ends were trimmed by 0 bases and 2 bases, with 7 bases remaining between them. CDR3 sequence: CASSLDRGTNEKLFF. The CDR3 DNA reads as TGTGCCAGCAGCTTAGACCGGGGTACTAATGAAAAACTGTTTTTT.

This clone showed up just a few times. This chain uses TRBV18 with TRBJ1-2, with 8 bases matching TRBD1. The V segment lost 3 bases and the J segment 4 bases; nucleotides outside the gene matches: 4. CDR1 and CDR2 from the germline V gene are KGHSH and LQKENI. This CDR3 has 14 residues. The CDR3, as DNA: TGTGCCAGCTCACCGGACAGGGAAGGCTATGGCTACACCTTC. Its translation: CASSPDREGYGYTF.

This clone was found many times. V gene TRBV29-1 combines with J gene TRBJ2-7; D perhaps matches TRBD1 (6 bases). The V gene lost 4 bases and the J gene lost 2 bases, with 12 bases spanning the gap. This CDR3 has 13 amino acids. Germline CDR1 and CDR2: SQVTM and ANQGSEA. This CDR3 is CSVGGQFPYEQYF. The CDR3 DNA follows: TGCAGCGTTGGCGGACAGTTCCCCTACGAGCAGTACTTC.

The chain recombines TRBV7-2 with TRBJ1-6; possibly TRBD1 for D (5 bases). CDR1 is SGHTA and CDR2 is FQGNSA in the germline V gene. Trimming took off 3 bases at V and 5 bases at J, with 11 bases between the two ends. The CDR3 totals 15 residues. The CDR3, as DNA: TGTGCCAGCAGCTTCGGACAAGGGGATAATTCACCCCTCCACTTT. This encodes CASSFGQGDNSPLHF. The full variable domain, its missing parts supplied by reference TRBV7-2 and TRBJ1-6, is GAGVSQSPSNKVTEKGKDVELRCDPISGHTALYWYRQSLGQGLEFLIYFQGNSAPDKSGLPSDRFSAERTGGSVSTLTIQRTQQEDSAVYLCASSFGQGDNSPLHFGNGTRLTVT.

With regard to this clone: The sample carries other DNA sequences with the same CDR3. This chain joins TRBV7-2 and TRBJ1-2; 7 nucleotides match TRBD1. The J segment lost 2 bases and the V segment lost 5 bases, leaving 5 bases of the junction unmatched. Germline V CDR1 and CDR2: SGHTA, FQGNSA. The CDR3 covers 14 residues. In DNA form, the CDR3 reads TGTGCCAGCAGCCCCCGACAGGGAAACTATGGCTACACCTTC. Residues: CASSPRQGNYGYTF.

This clone was detected a few times. The DNA of the CDR3 is TGTGCCACCAGTCCGCGGGGGGCGACAGATACGCAGTATTTT. This encodes CATSPRGATDTQYF. The chain employs TRBV15 and TRBJ2-3, with TRBD2 matching 8 bases. The CDR3 loop spans 14 amino acids. Germline V gene lookup returns CDR1 LNHNV and CDR2 YYDKDF (reference sequence). The junction had 5 bases not matched to a gene; V was cut back by 6 bases and J by 3 bases.